This TCR beta chain comes out of a study of blood T cells in healthy people across ages. Findings of the study overall: Estimates of total diversity, which came from one million sequenced T cells, were considered to be underestimates. Roughly linear age-related decline in beta diversity appeared, significant by age about 40.

Then a second PCR, running about 6 to 12 cycles, was carried out with a sample-barcoded 5' primer and a J-beta primer mix. Per-sample output comprised a minimum of 2.5 million paired-end reads containing CDR3. TCRdb fed the 5' RACE reads into MiXCR, producing one record per CDR3 protein. This sample has approximately 810,000 distinct CDR3 sequences, with 35% to 40% found just once. CDR1 is MGHRA and CDR2 is YSYEKL in the germline V gene. The CDR3 length is 15 residues. Trimming left V 0 bases short and J 4 bases short, with 12 bases between. This clonotype was found a few times. Its antigen is as yet unknown. Extracted total RNA amounted to at least 5.5 micrograms for each sample.

The TCR was taken from a man between 18 and 29 years old in good health. The V call is TRBV4-1, the J call TRBJ1-1; tentatively, D is TRBD1 (5 bases). The sequenced sample was blood. The CDR3 nucleotides read TGCGCCAGCAGCCAAGACTCCTTAGGGGTCACTGAAGCTTTCTTT. As protein: CASSQDSLGVTEAFF.